The next 14 T cell receptor beta chains were all read from a single sample in a study of PD-1 blockade in classical Hodgkin lymphoma. Regarding time point: cycle 4 day 1 (C4D1), after around six weeks of nivolumab. Patients all relapsed after autologous stem cell transplantation, and there was variation in brentuximab vedotin exposure. Method: immunoSEQ multiplex PCR; TCRdb's copy keeps in-frame clones and lacks some. The table includes approximately 61,000 clones, approximately 90% detected once. The source material was peripheral blood mononuclear cells (PBMCs), sampled before the fourth cycle of nivolumab. The receptors shown here come from a human donor with classical Hodgkin lymphoma.

The rearrangement uses TRBV7-9 and TRBJ1-6; 9 bases match TRBD1. Trimming at V came to 4 bases and at J to 9 bases, leaving 13 bases not matched to a gene. CDR1 is SEHNR, CDR2 FQNEAQ, per germline (reference sequence). This CDR3 has 17 amino acids. This CDR3 is CASSSIGTGTKSSPLHF. CDR3 coding DNA: TGTGCCAGCAGCTCCATCGGGACAGGGACTAAGTCTTCACCCCTCCACTTT.

This chain uses TRBV6-5 with TRBJ2-7; perhaps TRBD1 as D (6 bases). The CDR3 runs to 14 residues. Germline V gene lookup returns CDR1 MNHEY and CDR2 SVGAGI. The V end was cut by 6 bases, the J end by 7 bases, with 19 bases between. Written as DNA, the CDR3 is TGTGCCAGCAGCCCCTCCCCGCTAAGGGGGGAGCAGTACTTC. Protein: CASSPSPLRGEQYF.

CDR3 region: CAWSGNHYEQYF. The CDR3 DNA sequence: TGTGCCTGGAGCGGAAATCACTACGAGCAGTACTTC. The V and J genes are TRBV30 and TRBJ2-7, with D unresolved. CDR3 length equals 12 residues. Trimming took off 3 bases at V and 3 bases at J, with 9 bases between the two ends. Germline-derived CDR1 and CDR2 are GTSNPN and SVGIG (reference sequence).

The chain employs TRBV19 and TRBJ1-4; D not certain. V was cut by 9 bases and J by 3 bases, with 17 bases left in between. The germline V gene has CDR1 LNHDA and CDR2 SQIVND (reference sequence). The length of the CDR3 is 15 residues. In DNA, the CDR3 is TGTGCCAGCACCCCTGTCCTCGAGCCTAATGAAAAACTGTTTTTT. Translated, it gives CASTPVLEPNEKLFF.

V usage is TRBV5-1 and J usage is TRBJ2-7; 9 bases line up with TRBD2. The CDR3 contains 14 residues. The junction had 8 bases not matched to a gene; V was cut back by 5 bases and J by 5 bases. Germline V gene data show CDR1 as SGHRS and CDR2 as YFSETQ. The DNA of the CDR3 is TGCGCCAGCAGTCATCCGGGACTAGCCCACGAGCAGTACTTC. Its protein is CASSHPGLAHEQYF.

CDR3 region: CASSSQESNEKLFF. As DNA, the CDR3 is TGCGCCAGCAGCTCACAGGAGTCTAATGAAAAACTGTTTTTT. The J gene is TRBJ1-4, the V gene TRBV5-1; D perhaps matches TRBD1 (5 bases). The CDR3 has 14 residues. Deletions cut 3 bases from V and 3 bases from J, with 9 bases between. Germline lookup yields CDR1 SGHRS and CDR2 YFSETQ.

V is TRBV28 and J is TRBJ1-2, with D possibly matching TRBD1 (5 bases). Trimming removed 6 bases from V and 4 bases from J, with 15 bases in between. The CDR3 is made up of 14 amino acids. Germline CDR1 is MDHEN and CDR2 is SYDVKM. The CDR3 nucleotides read TGTGCCAGCAGAAATTCGACAGCCATCTATGGCTACACCTTC. This gives the protein CASRNSTAIYGYTF.

V is TRBV10-3 and J is TRBJ1-2, with unresolved D. The ends were cut back, 6 bases at V and 0 bases at J, with 11 bases in the middle. The CDR3 loop spans 14 amino acids. Germline assignment: CDR1 ENHRY and CDR2 SYGVKD. CDR3 sequence: CAISLGQTNYGYTF. Here the CDR3 DNA reads TGTGCCATCAGCCTGGGCCAGACTAACTATGGCTACACCTTC.

In regard to this clone: This CDR3 is also generated by other DNA sequences in the sample. The CDR3 loop is CASSLAGADTQYF. The CDR3 DNA sequence: TGTGCCAGCAGCTTGGCTGGTGCAGATACGCAGTATTTT. J is TRBJ2-3 and V is TRBV7-9; D remains ambiguous. The CDR3 covers 13 residues. CDR1 SEHNR and CDR2 FQNEAQ come from the germline V gene (reference sequence). V shed 3 bases and J shed 4 bases, with 8 bases lying between them.

V gene TRBV4-1 combines with J gene TRBJ2-7, with 8 positions matching TRBD2. CDR1 is MGHRA, CDR2 YSYEKL, per germline. V dropped 1 base and J dropped 3; count of bases not matched to a gene: 8. The CDR3 loop spans 16 amino acids. DNA for the CDR3: TGCGCCAGCAGCCAAGGTCCGGAGCGGGGGTTCTACGAGCAGTACTTC. This sequence encodes CASSQGPERGFYEQYF.

There are a few counts of this clone. CDR3 sequence (DNA): TGTGCCAGCAGAAGGGAGAGGGATCAGCCCCAGCATTTT. Protein product: CASRRERDQPQHF. This rearrangement joins TRBV28 to TRBJ1-5; D unresolved. Germline CDR1 reads MDHEN; CDR2 reads SYDVKM. The CDR3 has 13 residues. V was trimmed by 6 bases and J by 5 bases, leaving 11 bases between them.

The gene calls are TRBV11-2 and TRBJ2-7, with a tentative D call TRBD1 (6 bases). Germline V gene data show CDR1 as SGHAT and CDR2 as FQNNGV. The germline V and J ends were trimmed by 3 bases and 0 bases, with 12 bases remaining between them. The CDR3 covers 15 residues. DNA for the CDR3: TGTGCCAGCAGCTTTCGGGACATTAGCTCCTACGAGCAGTACTTC. Amino acids: CASSFRDISSYEQYF.

J is TRBJ2-1 and V is TRBV9, with D unresolved. CDR3 length equals 13 residues. Trimming took off 3 bases at V and 7 bases at J, with 11 bases between the two ends. CDR1 and CDR2 (germline): SGDLS, YYNGEE. Here the CDR3 reads CASSARRDNEQFF. The CDR3 DNA follows: TGTGCCAGCAGCGCCCGACGCGATAATGAGCAGTTCTTC.

The V gene is TRBV7-9, the J gene TRBJ1-3; D not certain. V lost 3 bases and J 7 bases, leaving 16 bases between the germline ends. The CDR3 runs 15 residues. CDR1 and CDR2 from the germline V gene are SEHNR and FQNEAQ (reference sequence). The CDR3 protein is CASSFPTNQRNTIYF. CDR3 bases: TGTGCCAGCAGCTTCCCGACAAACCAGAGGAACACCATATATTTT.